Listed below are T cell receptor beta chains from one sample, sequenced in a study of blood T cell repertoires in COVID-19. TCRdb's copy holds only in-frame clones and misses some; the assay was immunoSEQ multiplex PCR. The table shows 500,000 or so clones, with around 90% occurring only once. Sequencing was carried out using PBMCs or T cells enriched from blood (not recorded which). These receptors all stem from a woman younger than 35 who had recovered from COVID-19. Each CDR3 is given with its conserved first and last residue. A D gene is named only where the DNA matches it firmly. Some rows have no size entry. The others give once, few or many, or a class for an expanded clone.

CDR3 DNA: TGTGCCTGGAGTGTAGTCCAGGAAAAACTGTTTTTT
CDR3 protein: CAWSVVQEKLFF
clone size: -
V gene: TRBV30
D gene: -
J gene: TRBJ1-4

CDR3 DNA: TGCGCCAGCAGCTTGCCGGGACAGGGTCAAAAGGTCGGGGAGCTGTTTTTT
CDR3 protein: CASSLPGQGQKVGELFF
clone size: -
V gene: TRBV5-1
D gene: TRBD1
J gene: TRBJ2-2

CDR3 DNA: TGTGCCAGCACCGTCTCGGGACAGCCGGGCCACGAGCAGTACTTC
CDR3 protein: CASTVSGQPGHEQYF
clone size: -
V gene: TRBV6-5
D gene: TRBD1
J gene: TRBJ2-7

CDR3 DNA: TGTGCCAGCAGCTTAGGCGGCGGCTCCTACGAGCAGTACTTC
CDR3 protein: CASSLGGGSYEQYF
clone size: -
V gene: TRBV7-9
D gene: -
J gene: TRBJ2-7

CDR3 DNA: TGTGCCAGCAGTGAACAACTCAGGCTAGCCAAAAACATTCAGTACTTC
CDR3 protein: CASSEQLRLAKNIQYF
clone size: -
V gene: TRBV6-1
D gene: -
J gene: TRBJ2-4

CDR3 DNA: TGTGCCAGCAGCATCCCGACAGTCGGCGAGCAGTACTTC
CDR3 protein: CASSIPTVGEQYF
clone size: few
V gene: TRBV7-9
D gene: -
J gene: TRBJ2-7

CDR3 DNA: TGTGCCAGCAGCTTAGCCCCGGGTACTAACTATGGCTACACCTTC
CDR3 protein: CASSLAPGTNYGYTF
clone size: few
V gene: TRBV7-2
D gene: -
J gene: TRBJ1-2

CDR3 DNA: TGTGCCAGCAGCAGCCCTCATCCGGGACACAAAACAGGGAACACTGAAGCTTTCTTT
CDR3 protein: CASSSPHPGHKTGNTEAFF
clone size: -
V gene: TRBV21-1
D gene: -
J gene: TRBJ1-1

CDR3 DNA: TGTGCCTGGAGTGTAAGAGCGTATGTAGGGGGAAGCCATTCACCCCTCCACTTT
CDR3 protein: CAWSVRAYVGGSHSPLHF
clone size: -
V gene: TRBV30
D gene: -
J gene: TRBJ1-6

CDR3 DNA: TGTGCCAGCAGTCCCTGGGGAGTGGAGACCCAGTACTTC
CDR3 protein: CASSPWGVETQYF
clone size: -
V gene: TRBV12-3/TRBV12-4
D gene: -
J gene: TRBJ2-5

CDR3 DNA: TGTGCCAGCAGCTTAGTTCCAGGGGCAAGCTATGGCTACACCTTC
CDR3 protein: CASSLVPGASYGYTF
clone size: -
V gene: TRBV7-2
D gene: -
J gene: TRBJ1-2

CDR3 DNA: TGTGCCACCAGCAGATCCCGTCTCCCGGGACTAGCGGGGGGGCATGGGGGTCGGTTT
CDR3 protein: CATSRSRLPGLAGGHGGRF
clone size: -
V gene: TRBV15
D gene: TRBD2
J gene: TRBJ2-3

CDR3 DNA: TGCGCCAGCAGCCCCCGGACAGGCAATGAGCAGTTCTTC
CDR3 protein: CASSPRTGNEQFF
clone size: -
V gene: TRBV5-1
D gene: TRBD1
J gene: TRBJ2-1

CDR3 DNA: TGTGCCAGCAGCCCAGGGGTCGGCTATGGCTACACCTTC
CDR3 protein: CASSPGVGYGYTF
clone size: -
V gene: TRBV11-2
D gene: -
J gene: TRBJ1-2

CDR3 DNA: TGTGCCAGCAGTTACACACAGGGGGATCAGCCCCAGCATTTT
CDR3 protein: CASSYTQGDQPQHF
clone size: -
V gene: TRBV6-5
D gene: TRBD1
J gene: TRBJ1-5

CDR3 DNA: TGCAGCGTTGAAGAAGGGGATCAAGAGACCCAGTACTTC
CDR3 protein: CSVEEGDQETQYF
clone size: -
V gene: TRBV29-1
D gene: -
J gene: TRBJ2-5

CDR3 DNA: TGTGCCAGCTCACCTAGGGGACAGGCGGATCAGCCCCAGCATTTT
CDR3 protein: CASSPRGQADQPQHF
clone size: once
V gene: TRBV18
D gene: TRBD1
J gene: TRBJ1-5

CDR3 DNA: TGTGCCAGTAGTCTCACCAAGCCGGACAGGGGTTCCGTAAGGTCACCCCTCCACTTT
CDR3 protein: CASSLTKPDRGSVRSPLHF
clone size: -
V gene: TRBV19
D gene: TRBD1
J gene: TRBJ1-6

CDR3 DNA: TGTGCCAGCAGCGAGGGCGAGACCCAGTACTTC
CDR3 protein: CASSEGETQYF
clone size: -
V gene: TRBV7-6
D gene: -
J gene: TRBJ2-5

CDR3 DNA: TGTGCCAGCAGCTTGGCGGGGGACAGGACGTACTTC
CDR3 protein: CASSLAGDRTYF
clone size: -
V gene: TRBV5-5
D gene: TRBD1
J gene: TRBJ2-7

CDR3 DNA: TGTGTCATTAATAACTCGGGAACCGAAGCTTTCTTT
CDR3 protein: CVINNSGTEAFF
clone size: -
V gene: TRBV28
D gene: -
J gene: TRBJ1-1

CDR3 DNA: TGTGCCATCAGTGAGTCGGTGCTAGCGGGGGTCGGTGAGCAGTTCTTC
CDR3 protein: CAISESVLAGVGEQFF
clone size: -
V gene: TRBV10-3
D gene: TRBD2
J gene: TRBJ2-1

CDR3 DNA: TGTGCCAGCAGGTCAACGGGGATCAACTATGGCTACACCTTC
CDR3 protein: CASRSTGINYGYTF
clone size: -
V gene: TRBV6-5
D gene: -
J gene: TRBJ1-2

CDR3 DNA: TGCAGCGTTGAAGCGGACAGCCACCTCAGGGCTTTCTTT
CDR3 protein: CSVEADSHLRAFF
clone size: -
V gene: TRBV29-1
D gene: -
J gene: TRBJ1-1